This T cell receptor (beta chain) was captured by sequencing in a study of blood T cell repertoires in COVID-19. Background on the study: Italy, Spain and the United States were the sources of the convalescent and acute COVID-19 samples.

Germline CDR1 and CDR2: KGHSH and LQKENI. There are 15 residues in the CDR3. After removal of 5 bases from V and 4 bases from J, the junction contained 4 bases not matched to a gene. Sequenced by immunoSEQ multiplex PCR; TCRdb stores in-frame clones only, minus some. This sample has about 300,000 clones; 80% to 90% occur once, and the top ten carry 6.3%. Enrollment of patients from Seattle took place during active infection, with longitudinal follow-up. The sequence was collected from a woman aged 45-60 years with COVID-19, enrolled during active disease. The sample was peripheral blood. The rearrangement uses TRBV18 and TRBJ2-1; 11 nucleotides align to TRBD2. This CDR3 is CASSTTSGVYNEQFF. The CDR3, as DNA: TGTGCCAGCTCAACGACTAGCGGGGTTTACAATGAGCAGTTCTTC.